These 27 T cell receptor beta chains came from one sample sequenced in a study of blood T cell repertoires in COVID-19. Clones were read by immunoSEQ multiplex PCR, and TCRdb kept only the in-frame ones, dropping some. The table has almost 400,000 clones, over 75% seen once. The sequencing sample was made of PBMCs or T cells enriched from blood (not recorded which). These receptor sequences come from a woman under 40 with acute COVID-19.

This clone was picked up one time. The chain couples TRBV19 to TRBJ1-3; the D gene is possibly TRBD1 (6 bases). The CDR3 is 19 residues long. Germline V lookup: CDR1 LNHDA, CDR2 SQIVND (reference sequence). Trimming removed 6 bases at V and 0 bases at J, with 24 bases between. The CDR3 protein is CASSSRTVLRPPSGNTIYF. The DNA of the CDR3 is TGTGCCAGTAGCTCTCGGACAGTACTCAGGCCGCCCTCTGGAAACACCATATATTTT.

The chain employs TRBV19 and TRBJ2-7; 7 nucleotides agree with TRBD1. Germline-derived CDR1 and CDR2 are LNHDA and SQIVND (reference sequence). CDR3 length: 15 residues. V was clipped by 5 bases and J by 4 bases; unmatched bases: 11. CDR3 nucleotides: TGTGCCAGTAGTGACAGGAGACAGGGTGGTTACGAGCAGTACTTC. Its protein is CASSDRRQGGYEQYF.

V is TRBV29-1 and J is TRBJ2-5, with D perhaps TRBD1 (7 bases). V dropped 8 bases and J dropped 5 bases, with 18 bases sitting between them. Germline loops: CDR1 SQVTM, CDR2 ANQGSEA. The CDR3 totals 13 residues. The DNA of the CDR3 is TGCAGCTACTCAGGGGGGCTGTCGGAGACCCAGTACTTC. This translates into CSYSGGLSETQYF.

The J gene is TRBJ2-1, the V gene TRBV5-1; TRBD1 might be the D (5 bases). Trimming cost V 3 bases and J 3 bases, with 10 bases left between them. CDR3 length: 14 residues. Germline-derived CDR1 and CDR2 are SGHRS and YFSETQ. The CDR3 sequence: CASSYRTDYNEQFF. DNA of the CDR3: TGCGCCAGCAGCTACAGGACGGACTACAATGAGCAGTTCTTC.

The rearrangement joins TRBV30 to TRBJ2-6, with D tentatively TRBD1 (6 bases). CDR1 is GTSNPN and CDR2 is SVGIG in the germline V gene (reference sequence). The CDR3 sequence is 14 residues long. The V gene lost 4 bases and the J gene lost 2 bases, with 9 bases spanning the gap. For the CDR3, the DNA is TGTGCCTGGACCAGGGGAGCTGGGGCCAACGTCCTGACTTTC. Encoded protein: CAWTRGAGANVLTF. Supplemented by reference TRBV30 and TRBJ2-6, the full variable domain reads SQTIHQWPATLVQPVGSPLSLECTVEGTSNPNLYWYRQAAGRGLQLLFYSVGIGQISSEVPQNLSASRPQDRQFILSSKKLLLSDSGFYLCAWTRGAGANVLTFGAGSRLTVL.

V is TRBV19 and J is TRBJ1-3; D gene uncertain. Trimming removed 1 base at V and 0 bases at J, with 10 bases between. The CDR3 is 16 amino acids. CDR1 is LNHDA and CDR2 is SQIVND in the germline V gene (reference sequence). DNA of the CDR3: TGTGCCAGTAGTATAGGAGGCTTCGCCTCTGGAAACACCATATATTTT. Residues: CASSIGGFASGNTIYF.

The V gene is TRBV6-5, the J gene TRBJ1-2, with D maybe TRBD1 (5 bases). V lost 6 bases and J 5 bases, leaving 16 bases between the germline ends. The germline CDR1 and CDR2 sequences are MNHEY and SVGAGI. This CDR3 is built from 14 residues. CDR3 coding DNA: TGTGCCAGCAGGGTAGGCGGGGCAGGGTATGGCTACACCTTC. Its protein is CASRVGGAGYGYTF.

The J gene is TRBJ1-2, the V gene TRBV10-3; 7 nucleotides align to TRBD1. This CDR3 comprises 16 residues. Germline V lookup: CDR1 ENHRY, CDR2 SYGVKD. The J segment lost 0 bases and the V segment lost 0 bases, leaving 4 bases of the junction unmatched. CDR3 nucleotides: TGTGCCATCAGTGAGTCAGGGGGCCCTCCTAACTATGGCTACACCTTC. Translated, it gives CAISESGGPPNYGYTF.

As regards this clone: Other nucleotide sequences in the sample specify the same CDR3. The chain recombines TRBV9 with TRBJ1-3; TRBD1 matches at 8 bases. Germline loops: CDR1 SGDLS, CDR2 YYNGEE. The junction had 0 bases not matched to a gene; V was cut back by 0 bases and J by 1 base. The CDR3 spans 15 residues. The CDR3 sequence is CASSVGTGSGNTIYF. The CDR3 bases are TGTGCCAGCAGCGTAGGGACAGGGTCTGGAAACACCATATATTTT.

The V and J genes are TRBV6-6 and TRBJ1-1; D is undetermined. Germline V gene sequence: CDR1 MNHNY, CDR2 SVGAGI (reference sequence). The CDR3 has 13 residues. V was trimmed by 0 bases and J by 8 bases, leaving 10 bases between them. CDR3 protein: CASSYSIWEEAFF. CDR3 coding DNA: TGTGCCAGCAGTTACTCGATATGGGAGGAAGCTTTCTTT.

The chain has TRBV5-1 and TRBJ1-5; 8 bases fit TRBD1. Looked up from germline, CDR1 is SGHRS and CDR2 is YFSETQ. CDR3 length equals 14 residues. The junction had 6 bases not matched to a gene; V was cut back by 4 bases and J by 6 bases. The CDR3 sequence: CASSPDRGGQPQHF. CDR3 DNA sequence: TGCGCCAGCAGCCCTGACAGGGGAGGTCAGCCCCAGCATTTT.

The V gene is TRBV2, the J gene TRBJ1-2; 9 bases are shared with TRBD1. The CDR3 has 15 amino acids. The germline CDR1 and CDR2 sequences are SNHLY and FYNNEI. Trimming took 5 bases from V and 0 from J; bases not matched to a gene: 4. The DNA of the CDR3 is TGTGCCAGCAGTCGAAACAGGGGGCCTAACTATGGCTACACCTTC. Its translation is CASSRNRGPNYGYTF.

The V gene is TRBV11-2, the J gene TRBJ1-5, with TRBD1 identical over 9 bases. V dropped 5 bases and J dropped 5; count of bases not matched to a gene: 1. CDR1 and CDR2 (germline): SGHAT, FQNNGV. The CDR3 consists of 13 residues. The CDR3 spells CASSRTGDQPQHF. The CDR3 DNA follows: TGTGCCAGCAGCCGGACAGGGGATCAGCCCCAGCATTTT.

CDR3 in amino acids: CASSQRGLVTDTQYF. The CDR3 DNA sequence: TGTGCCAGCAGCCAGAGGGGGCTTGTCACAGATACGCAGTATTTT. This chain uses TRBV3-1 (or the pseudogene TRBV3-2) with TRBJ2-3, with 7 bases aligning to TRBD1. The CDR3 covers 15 residues. With V trimmed by 3 bases and J by 2 bases, 5 bases remained unmatched. Per germline, CDR1 LGHDT and CDR2 YNNKEL (reference sequence).

The chain is built from TRBV3-1 (or the pseudogene TRBV3-2) and TRBJ2-7; TRBD1 is a possible D gene (6 bases). This CDR3 comprises 13 residues. V lost 6 bases to trimming and J lost 5 bases, with 14 bases between them. The germline gives CDR1 LGHDT, CDR2 YNNKEL (reference sequence). In DNA form, the CDR3 reads TGTGCCAGCAGGCCCGGGACATTCCACGAGCAGTACTTC. It translates to CASRPGTFHEQYF.

The chain recombines TRBV9 with TRBJ2-5; D may be TRBD1 (6 bases). V shed 4 bases and J shed 5 bases, with 12 bases lying between them. This CDR3 has 13 residues. CDR1 and CDR2 from the germline V gene are SGDLS and YYNGEE. DNA for the CDR3: TGTGCCAGCAGCCCCGGACAGTCGGAGACCCAGTACTTC. This encodes CASSPGQSETQYF.

The gene calls are TRBV5-1 and TRBJ1-1; D unclear. This CDR3 is 12 amino acids long. The germline CDR1 and CDR2 sequences are SGHRS and YFSETQ. The V end was cut by 8 bases, the J end by 3 bases, with 11 bases between. DNA for the CDR3: TGCGCCAGTCAGCGGGAGGACACTGAAGCTTTCTTT. This codes for CASQREDTEAFF. The full variable domain, its missing parts supplied by reference TRBV5-1 and TRBJ1-1, is KAGVTQTPRYLIKTRGQQVTLSCSPISGHRSVSWYQQTPGQGLQFLFEYFSETQRNKGNFPGRFSGRQFSNSRSEMNVSTLELGDSALYLCASQREDTEAFFGQGTRLTVV.

The chain recombines TRBV2 with TRBJ1-2; no reliable D call. The CDR3 has 14 residues. The germline V and J ends were trimmed by 5 bases and 4 bases, with 14 bases remaining between them. Looked up from germline, CDR1 is SNHLY and CDR2 is FYNNEI. CDR3 in DNA: TGTGCCAGCAGTCCCTCGGAGTCTCGCTATGGCTACACCTTC. Translation: CASSPSESRYGYTF.

The V gene is TRBV18, the J gene TRBJ2-3; D is possibly TRBD2 (5 bases). Trimming pared 2 bases from V and 2 bases from J, leaving 14 bases between. There are 16 residues in the CDR3. The germline V gene encodes CDR1 KGHSH and CDR2 LQKENI. In DNA, the CDR3 is TGTGCCAGCTCACCAAAACCTGAGACTAACACAGATACGCAGTATTTT. This gives the protein CASSPKPETNTDTQYF.

V is TRBV18 and J is TRBJ2-7; TRBD2 is a possible D gene (5 bases). The germline V gene has CDR1 KGHSH and CDR2 LQKENI. This CDR3 contains 13 residues. Trimming removed 3 bases from V and 2 bases from J, with 8 bases in between. The CDR3 here is CASSPGVPYEQYF. The CDR3 DNA reads as TGTGCCAGCTCACCCGGGGTTCCCTACGAGCAGTACTTC.

This clone appeared once. The chain employs TRBV30 and TRBJ1-2, with 10 nucleotides matching TRBD1. V was pared by 4 bases and J by 5 bases, with 7 bases of the junction left unmatched. The CDR3 loop spans 14 amino acids. Germline CDR1 reads GTSNPN; CDR2 reads SVGIG (reference sequence). The CDR3 spells CAWNPDRGGYGYTF. The CDR3 DNA is TGTGCCTGGAACCCGGACAGGGGGGGGTATGGCTACACCTTC.

This clone was recorded only once. The J gene is TRBJ2-7, the V gene TRBV6-5, with 9 bases aligning to TRBD1. The trim removed 8 bases at V and 1 base at J, leaving 6 bases unmatched. Per germline, CDR1 MNHEY and CDR2 SVGAGI. CDR3 length equals 14 residues. Here the CDR3 reads CASLDRGMSYEQYF. The CDR3 coding sequence is TGTGCCAGCCTGGACAGGGGAATGTCCTACGAGCAGTACTTC.

This clone was counted once. The rearrangement uses TRBV5-1 and TRBJ1-2; unclear D gene. CDR1 is SGHRS, CDR2 YFSETQ, per germline. V was pared by 0 bases and J by 7 bases, with 10 bases between. This CDR3 spans 13 amino acids. CDR3 residues: CASSLGPGAGYTF. The CDR3 DNA sequence: TGCGCCAGCAGCTTGGGGCCGGGAGCTGGCTACACCTTC. Drawing the rest from reference TRBV5-1 and TRBJ1-2, the complete variable domain is KAGVTQTPRYLIKTRGQQVTLSCSPISGHRSVSWYQQTPGQGLQFLFEYFSETQRNKGNFPGRFSGRQFSNSRSEMNVSTLELGDSALYLCASSLGPGAGYTFGSGTRLTVV.

The J gene is TRBJ1-4, the V gene TRBV12-3 or TRBV12-4, with 7 bases fitting TRBD1. The CDR3 extends over 12 amino acids. The J segment lost 10 bases and the V segment lost 3 bases, leaving 2 bases of the junction unmatched. CDR3 loop: CASSFTGVKLFF. The CDR3, as DNA: TGTGCCAGCAGTTTTACAGGGGTAAAACTGTTTTTT.

The chain links TRBV5-1 to TRBJ1-2; TRBD1 might be the D (5 bases). There are 15 residues in the CDR3. V lost 4 bases to trimming and J lost 3 bases, with 16 bases between them. Germline V gene data show CDR1 as SGHRS and CDR2 as YFSETQ. CDR3 protein: CASSRNSGWDYGYTF. CDR3 nucleotides: TGCGCCAGCAGCAGAAACTCAGGGTGGGACTATGGCTACACCTTC. The complete variable domain, with remaining parts taken from reference TRBV5-1 and TRBJ1-2, reads KAGVTQTPRYLIKTRGQQVTLSCSPISGHRSVSWYQQTPGQGLQFLFEYFSETQRNKGNFPGRFSGRQFSNSRSEMNVSTLELGDSALYLCASSRNSGWDYGYTFGSGTRLTVV.

The gene calls are TRBV5-1 and TRBJ1-2, with 7 bases matching TRBD1. CDR1 is SGHRS and CDR2 is YFSETQ in the germline V gene. This CDR3 spans 16 amino acids. V lost 0 bases and J lost 5; bases outside the gene matches: 10. CDR3: CASSLAGGGIVYGYTF. CDR3 sequence (DNA): TGCGCCAGCAGCTTGGCCGGAGGGGGCATAGTGTATGGCTACACCTTC.

The V call is TRBV7-2, the J call TRBJ2-7, with TRBD2 matching over 11 bases. The CDR3 spans 18 residues. The V gene end was trimmed by 1 base and the J gene end by 4 bases; junction bases not matched to a gene: 12. The germline V gene has CDR1 SGHTA and CDR2 FQGNSA. The CDR3 DNA reads as TGTGCCAGCAGCTTAGTTGACCCCTCTAGCGGGGGGATGTACGAGCAGTACTTC. It encodes CASSLVDPSSGGMYEQYF.